This T cell receptor beta chain came from a study of radiation and T cells in renal cell carcinoma. Profiling relied on immunoSEQ multiplex PCR, and the TCRdb table lists in-frame clones only, not all of them. Among about 23,000 clones, less than 55% were seen once, and the ten largest hold about a fifth. The CDR3 runs 15 residues. Trimming pared 5 bases from V and 7 bases from J, leaving 17 bases between. Germline CDR1 LNHDA, CDR2 SQIVND (reference sequence). Indicated treatment: treatment-naive control, cytoreductive nephrectomy. This chain joins TRBV19 and TRBJ2-2; D is perhaps TRBD2 (6 bases). The receptor was derived from a human donor with renal cell carcinoma. The sequencing used tumor tissue, collected from a patient whose treatment was nephrectomy without radiotherapy. The DNA of the CDR3 is TGTGCCAGTAGTCCAGGCCCGCGGGGAAACGGGGAGCTGTTTTTT. It codes for CASSPGPRGNGELFF.